The 30 T cell receptor beta chains given below trace back to one sample, sequenced in a study of T cell changes during pregnancy in multiple sclerosis. Some clones are missing from TCRdb's copy, which holds only in-frame ones; the method was immunoSEQ multiplex PCR. Of 60,000 to 65,000 clones in the sample, about nine tenths were seen once. The material sequenced was peripheral blood, taken in the first trimester of pregnancy. These receptors were taken from a female donor with multiple sclerosis, enrolled in a pregnancy study.

This chain links TRBV10-3 with TRBJ1-3; a possible D gene is TRBD1 (6 bases). CDR1 is ENHRY and CDR2 is SYGVKD in the germline V gene. The CDR3 runs to 14 residues. V lost 6 bases to trimming and J lost 5 bases, with 14 bases between them. The CDR3 bases are TGTGCCATCAGCCCTGGACAGACAAGAAACACCATATATTTT. Its protein is CAISPGQTRNTIYF.

The rearrangement uses TRBV5-1 and TRBJ2-3; 7 bases agree with TRBD2. The length of the CDR3 is 16 residues. Germline CDR1 and CDR2: SGHRS and YFSETQ. The V and J ends lost 0 bases and 1 base, in that order; junction bases with no gene match: 5. The CDR3 nucleotides read TGCGCCAGCAGCTTGGTGAGGGAGGGTGGCACAGATACGCAGTATTTT. Protein: CASSLVREGGTDTQYF.

V and J are TRBV5-1 and TRBJ2-7; maybe TRBD1 (6 bases). Germline V gene sequence: CDR1 SGHRS, CDR2 YFSETQ. The CDR3 loop spans 13 amino acids. With 3 bases removed from V and 2 bases from J, the gap between germline ends came to 9 bases. CDR3 sequence reads: CASSSGQTYEQYF. In DNA form, the CDR3 reads TGCGCCAGCAGCTCCGGACAGACCTACGAGCAGTACTTC.

A remark on this clone: The identical CDR3 is also encoded by other nucleotide sequences in the sample. The rearrangement uses TRBV5-1 and TRBJ2-7; 11 nucleotides line up with TRBD2. With 1 base clipped from V and 0 bases from J, the junction kept 0 bases outside the gene matches. The CDR3 has 15 residues. Germline V gives CDR1 SGHRS, CDR2 YFSETQ. CDR3 bases: TGCGCCAGCAGCTTGACTAGCGGGAGCTCCTACGAGCAGTACTTC. This sequence encodes CASSLTSGSSYEQYF. The whole variable domain, filled in from reference TRBV5-1 and TRBJ2-7, reads KAGVTQTPRYLIKTRGQQVTLSCSPISGHRSVSWYQQTPGQGLQFLFEYFSETQRNKGNFPGRFSGRQFSNSRSEMNVSTLELGDSALYLCASSLTSGSSYEQYFGPGTRLTVT.

DNA of the CDR3: TGCGCCAGCAGCCAAACTCCCCCCAGGGCGCGACTTTACGAGCAGTACTTC. Its protein product is CASSQTPPRARLYEQYF. V gene TRBV4-3 combines with J gene TRBJ2-7; D may be TRBD1 (5 bases). Trimming cost V 2 bases and J 4 bases, with 21 bases left between them. Germline CDR1 and CDR2: LGHNA and YSLEER. The CDR3 extends over 17 amino acids.

J is TRBJ1-3 and V is TRBV28, with 7 nucleotides matching TRBD1. The germline V gene has CDR1 MDHEN and CDR2 SYDVKM. The CDR3 length is 15 residues. V lost 11 bases, J lost 0 bases, and 10 bases stayed unmatched. CDR3: CASGGRRVSGNTIYF. In nucleotides, the CDR3 is TGTGCCTCAGGGGGACGCAGGGTCTCTGGAAACACCATATATTTT. Full variable domain (rest looked up from reference TRBV28 and TRBJ1-3): DVKVTQSSRYLVKRTGEKVFLECVQDMDHENMFWYRQDPGLGLRLIYFSYDVKMKEKGDIPEGYSVSREKKERFSLILESASTNQTSMYLCASGGRRVSGNTIYFGEGSWLTVV.

The chain joins TRBV7-3 to TRBJ2-5, with TRBD2 as a possible D gene (6 bases). Trimming removed 1 base at V and 8 bases at J, with 14 bases between. CDR1 SGHTA and CDR2 FQGTGA come from the germline V gene. The CDR3 runs 14 residues. Here the CDR3 reads CASSLSPAGGTQYF. CDR3 coding DNA: TGTGCCAGCAGCTTAAGTCCAGCGGGCGGAACCCAGTACTTC.

CDR3 in DNA: TGTGCCAGCAGCTTAGTTCGAGAAAACACTGAAGCTTTCTTT. This codes for CASSLVRENTEAFF. V is TRBV7-2 and J is TRBJ1-1; D unclear. Trimming cost V 1 base and J 2 bases, with 8 bases left between them. This CDR3 comprises 14 residues. The germline V gene has CDR1 SGHTA and CDR2 FQGNSA.

The chain recombines TRBV9 with TRBJ2-1; 10 positions agree with TRBD2. V shed 6 bases and J 7 bases; nucleotides not matched to a gene: 7. CDR1 SGDLS and CDR2 YYNGEE come from the germline V gene. There are 14 residues in the CDR3. CDR3 region: CASNSGTSENEQFF. The CDR3 DNA reads TGTGCCAGCAATTCAGGGACTAGCGAAAATGAGCAGTTCTTC.

The chain couples TRBV27 to TRBJ2-7, with 7 bases fitting TRBD1. Trimming at V came to 5 bases and at J to 3 bases, leaving 4 bases not matched to a gene. This CDR3 region has 13 residues. CDR1 and CDR2 (germline): MNHEY, SMNVEV (reference sequence). The CDR3 sequence is CASSTGQSYEQYF. In DNA form, the CDR3 reads TGTGCCAGCAGTACGGGACAGAGCTACGAGCAGTACTTC.

The chain employs TRBV11-2 and TRBJ1-2, with TRBD1 matching 8 bases. The CDR3 has 16 amino acids. J gave up 0 bases and V 1 base, and 4 bases lay outside the gene matches. The germline CDR1 and CDR2 sequences are SGHAT and FQNNGV. DNA for the CDR3: TGTGCCAGCAGCTTAGGGACAGGGCATCCTAACTATGGCTACACCTTC. Translated, it gives CASSLGTGHPNYGYTF.

In this sample, this clone turned up a few times. The chain joins TRBV6-8 to TRBJ1-1, with a possible D match to TRBD1 (6 bases). The CDR3 loop spans 14 amino acids. Germline CDR1 reads MNHGY; CDR2 reads SAAAGT. Deletions cut 8 bases from V and 0 bases from J, with 13 bases between. Here the CDR3 reads CASANNRVNTEAFF. CDR3 coding DNA: TGTGCCAGCGCTAATAACAGGGTGAACACTGAAGCTTTCTTT.

The genes are TRBV4-3 and TRBJ1-2; tentative D call: TRBD1 (5 bases). V gave up 1 base and J gave up 4 bases, with 13 bases separating them. CDR3 length: 15 amino acids. Germline V gives CDR1 LGHNA, CDR2 YSLEER. The CDR3 nucleotides are TGCGCCAGCAGCCAAGGGGGGGTTCTCGGCTATGGCTACACCTTC. Translated: CASSQGGVLGYGYTF.

The chain combines TRBV27 with TRBJ1-4; 10 bases fit TRBD1. The CDR3 has 15 amino acids. V lost 4 bases to trimming and J lost 5 bases; unmatched junction nucleotides: 4. Germline CDR1 is MNHEY and CDR2 is SMNVEV (reference sequence). CDR3 DNA sequence: TGTGCCAGCAGTTCTGCGGGACAGGGGAATGAAAAACTGTTTTTT. This gives the protein CASSSAGQGNEKLFF.

This clone was picked up one time. This sequence joins TRBV4-1 and TRBJ1-2; no clear D gene. Trimming removed 1 base from V and 5 bases from J, with 11 bases in between. The CDR3 is 14 residues long. CDR1 and CDR2 from the germline V gene are MGHRA and YSYEKL. CDR3 protein: CASSQGGATYGYTF. The CDR3 DNA reads as TGCGCCAGCAGCCAAGGAGGCGCGACTTATGGCTACACCTTC.

This clone was recorded once. The V call is TRBV6-5, the J call TRBJ2-3; the D gene is possibly TRBD2 (6 bases). The germline gives CDR1 MNHEY, CDR2 SVGAGI. The ends were cut back, 2 bases at V and 1 base at J, with 10 bases in the middle. This CDR3 is 15 amino acids long. CDR3 bases: TGTGCCAGCAGTTACAGAGTAGCGGGCACAGATACGCAGTATTTT. Residues: CASSYRVAGTDTQYF.

The rearrangement uses TRBV11-3 and TRBJ2-1; D is perhaps TRBD2 (6 bases). The germline CDR1 and CDR2 sequences are SGHNT and YENEEA. Trimming stripped 4 bases from V and 9 bases from J, with 16 bases between. The CDR3 sequence is 14 residues long. This CDR3 is CASSSAGSMGEQFF. In DNA, the CDR3 is TGTGCCAGCAGCTCAGCCGGGAGTATGGGTGAGCAGTTCTTC.

The rearrangement joins TRBV5-8 to TRBJ2-3, with TRBD2 as a possible D gene (6 bases). V was clipped by 4 bases and J by 6 bases, with 15 bases between them. Germline lookup yields CDR1 SGHTS and CDR2 YDEGEE. This CDR3 region has 14 residues. The CDR3 loop is CASSATRGVDTQYF. Written as DNA, the CDR3 is TGTGCCAGCAGCGCCACGCGGGGCGTGGATACGCAGTATTTT.

V is TRBV5-8 and J is TRBJ2-3, with 12 bases fitting TRBD2. V shed 4 bases, J shed 0 bases, and the junction held 6 bases outside the gene matches. The germline V gene has CDR1 SGHTS and CDR2 YDEGEE. This CDR3 region has 17 residues. The CDR3 region has the DNA TGTGCCAGCAGCCTAGAACTAGCGGGAGGAAGCACAGATACGCAGTATTTT. Translation gives CASSLELAGGSTDTQYF.

The V call is TRBV14, the J call TRBJ1-2, with D possibly being TRBD1 (5 bases). V gave up 1 base and J gave up 4 bases, with 10 bases separating them. Germline V gives CDR1 SGHDN, CDR2 FVKESK. This CDR3 contains 14 residues. This CDR3 reads CASSQADRSYGYTF. In DNA, the CDR3 is TGTGCCAGCAGCCAAGCAGACAGATCCTATGGCTACACCTTC.

The V and J genes are TRBV28 and TRBJ2-5; 15 nucleotides match TRBD2. Germline V gene sequence: CDR1 MDHEN, CDR2 SYDVKM. Trimming at V came to 10 bases and at J to 8 bases, leaving 8 bases not matched to a gene. This CDR3 contains 14 residues. CDR3 sequence reads: CATNRGLAGGTQYF. CDR3 coding DNA: TGTGCCACCAATAGGGGACTAGCGGGAGGTACCCAGTACTTC.

The genes are TRBV11-2 and TRBJ2-2; D is perhaps TRBD2 (6 bases). Germline CDR1 is SGHAT and CDR2 is FQNNGV. The CDR3 contains 17 residues. V lost 5 bases to trimming and J lost 8 bases, with 24 bases between them. Here the CDR3 DNA reads TGTGCCAGCAGCCCCCGGGGTCTTAGCGGAGATAGGGGGGAGCTGTTTTTT. Protein product: CASSPRGLSGDRGELFF.

This CDR3 reads CASSQYEGSTGELFF. The CDR3 nucleotides read TGCGCCAGCAGCCAATATGAGGGAAGCACCGGGGAGCTGTTTTTT. The rearrangement joins TRBV5-1 to TRBJ2-2; TRBD2 is a possible D gene (5 bases). Per germline, CDR1 SGHRS and CDR2 YFSETQ. Trimming removed 4 bases at V and 4 bases at J, with 14 bases between. There are 15 residues in the CDR3.

The V call is TRBV10-1, the J call TRBJ1-4; TRBD1 is a possible D gene (5 bases). There are 14 residues in the CDR3. The V gene's germline CDR1 is WNHNN and CDR2 SYGVQD (reference sequence). Between the trimmed V and J ends, which lost 7 bases and 4 bases, there was a span of 13 bases. The CDR3 here is CASTGQPNNEKLFF. The CDR3 nucleotides are TGCGCCAGCACAGGGCAGCCGAATAATGAAAAACTGTTTTTT.

The V and J genes are TRBV7-2 and TRBJ2-2, with 7 bases that match TRBD2. Trimming cost V 4 bases and J 5 bases; bases outside gene matches: 10. This CDR3 has 16 residues. CDR1 is SGHTA, CDR2 FQGNSA, per germline. In nucleotides, the CDR3 is TGTGCCAGCAGCTATAAGAGCGGGAAAGGAACCGGGGAGCTGTTTTTT. Amino acids: CASSYKSGKGTGELFF.

This clone was recorded a few times. This sequence joins TRBV28 and TRBJ2-7; D is possibly TRBD1 (6 bases). There are 14 residues in the CDR3. Deletions cut 0 bases from V and 7 bases from J, with 13 bases between. CDR1 and CDR2 (germline): MDHEN, SYDVKM. CDR3 in amino acids: CASSLWALQGEQYF. CDR3 sequence (DNA): TGTGCCAGCAGTTTATGGGCACTCCAGGGGGAGCAGTACTTC.

This chain uses TRBV2 with TRBJ2-7, with TRBD2 matching 9 bases. Germline trimming cut 1 base from V and 3 bases from J; bases unmatched to any gene: 4. The CDR3 runs to 15 residues. Germline loops: CDR1 SNHLY, CDR2 FYNNEI. The CDR3 loop reads CASSEGLAVLYEQYF. The CDR3 nucleotides are TGTGCCAGCAGTGAAGGACTAGCGGTCCTCTACGAGCAGTACTTC.

The chain joins TRBV5-1 to TRBJ2-7; 9 bases align to TRBD2. Germline trimming cut 0 bases from V and 3 bases from J; bases unmatched to any gene: 1. This CDR3 contains 14 residues. Germline CDR1 and CDR2: SGHRS and YFSETQ. CDR3 amino acids: CASSLGSGSYEQYF. The DNA of the CDR3 is TGCGCCAGCAGCTTGGGTAGCGGGAGCTACGAGCAGTACTTC.

The rearrangement joins TRBV5-6 to TRBJ2-5; TRBD2 agrees at 9 bases. V dropped 0 bases and J dropped 5; count of bases not matched to a gene: 5. The germline CDR1 and CDR2 sequences are SGHDT and YYEEEE. The CDR3 extends over 15 amino acids. The CDR3 reads CASSLAGTSGETQYF. CDR3 bases: TGTGCCAGCAGCTTGGCCGGAACTAGCGGGGAGACCCAGTACTTC.

This chain uses TRBV20-1 with TRBJ2-1, with a possible D match to TRBD1 (6 bases). With 6 bases removed from V and 12 bases from J, the gap between germline ends came to 12 bases. Germline values: CDR1 DFQATT, CDR2 SNEGSKA (reference sequence). The CDR3 is 10 amino acids. This CDR3 reads CSAVLGGQFF. The CDR3 region has the DNA TGCAGTGCGGTTCTAGGGGGGCAGTTCTTC.